This TCR beta chain was identified in a study of cytomegalovirus exposure and HLA in healthy donors. PCR employed 60 Vbeta and 13 Jbeta primers. Profiling relied on immunoSEQ multiplex PCR, and the TCRdb table lists in-frame clones only, not all of them. The table lists fewer than 250,000 clones, about three quarters of them singletons. CDR3 length: 15 amino acids. The germline gives CDR1 LGHNT, CDR2 FRNRAP. V was trimmed by 4 bases and J by 0 bases, leaving 10 bases between them. Sequencing used PBMCs. The V and J genes are TRBV12-5 and TRBJ2-1; the D gene is possibly TRBD2 (6 bases). The TCR sequence derives from a woman in her 40s in good health and CMV-seronegative. The CDR3 nucleotides read TGTGCTAGTGGTTCCGGAGGGAGCTCCTACAATGAGCAGTTCTTC. Translation: CASGSGGSSYNEQFF.